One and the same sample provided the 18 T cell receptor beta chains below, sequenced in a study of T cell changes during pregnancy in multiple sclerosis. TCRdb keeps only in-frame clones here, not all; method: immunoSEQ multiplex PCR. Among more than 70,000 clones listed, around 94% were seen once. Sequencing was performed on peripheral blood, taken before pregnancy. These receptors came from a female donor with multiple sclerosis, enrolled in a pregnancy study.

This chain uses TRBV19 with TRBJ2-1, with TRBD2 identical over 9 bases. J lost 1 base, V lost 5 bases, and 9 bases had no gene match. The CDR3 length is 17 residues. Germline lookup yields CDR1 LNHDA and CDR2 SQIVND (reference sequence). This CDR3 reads CASSVLLAGDSYNEQFF. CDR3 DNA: TGTGCCAGTAGTGTACTACTAGCGGGTGATTCCTACAATGAGCAGTTCTTC.

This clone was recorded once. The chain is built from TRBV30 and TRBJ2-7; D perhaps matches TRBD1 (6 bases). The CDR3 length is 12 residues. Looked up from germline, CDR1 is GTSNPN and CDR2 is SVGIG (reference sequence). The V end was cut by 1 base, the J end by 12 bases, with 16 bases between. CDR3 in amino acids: CAWSALPGQRYF. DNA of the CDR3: TGTGCCTGGAGTGCCCTCCCCGGACAGAGGTACTTC.

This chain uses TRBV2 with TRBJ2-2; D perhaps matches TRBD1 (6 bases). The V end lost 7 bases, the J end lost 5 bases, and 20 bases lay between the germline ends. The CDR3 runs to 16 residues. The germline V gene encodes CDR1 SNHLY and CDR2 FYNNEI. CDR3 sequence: CASKLLARGMTGELFF. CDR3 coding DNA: TGTGCCAGCAAGCTTCTAGCAAGGGGGATGACCGGGGAGCTGTTTTTT.

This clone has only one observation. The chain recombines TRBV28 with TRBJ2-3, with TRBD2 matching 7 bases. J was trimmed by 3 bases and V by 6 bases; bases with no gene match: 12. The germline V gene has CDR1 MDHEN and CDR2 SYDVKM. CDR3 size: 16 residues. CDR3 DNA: TGTGCCAGCAGGCCTGAACAGCGGGGTAGAACAGATACGCAGTATTTT. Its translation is CASRPEQRGRTDTQYF. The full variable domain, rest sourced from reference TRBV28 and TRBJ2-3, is DVKVTQSSRYLVKRTGEKVFLECVQDMDHENMFWYRQDPGLGLRLIYFSYDVKMKEKGDIPEGYSVSREKKERFSLILESASTNQTSMYLCASRPEQRGRTDTQYFGPGTRLTVL.

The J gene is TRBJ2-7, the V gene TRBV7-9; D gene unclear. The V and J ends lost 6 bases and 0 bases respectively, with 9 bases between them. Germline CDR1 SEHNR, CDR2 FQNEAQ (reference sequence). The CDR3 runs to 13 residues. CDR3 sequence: CASSPPGSYEQYF. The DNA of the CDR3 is TGTGCCAGCAGTCCACCCGGCTCCTACGAGCAGTACTTC.

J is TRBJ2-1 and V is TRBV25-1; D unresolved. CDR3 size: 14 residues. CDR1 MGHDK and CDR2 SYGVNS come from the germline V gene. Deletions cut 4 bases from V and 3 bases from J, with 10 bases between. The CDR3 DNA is TGTGCCAGCAGTGGTAGCCTCGGCTACAATGAGCAGTTCTTC. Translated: CASSGSLGYNEQFF.

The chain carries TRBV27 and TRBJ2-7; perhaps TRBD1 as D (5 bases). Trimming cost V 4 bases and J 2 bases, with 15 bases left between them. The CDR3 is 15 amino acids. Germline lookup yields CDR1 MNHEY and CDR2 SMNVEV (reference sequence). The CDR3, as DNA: TGTGCCAGCAGTTACCAGGGTGCCACCCCCTACGAGCAGTACTTC. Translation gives CASSYQGATPYEQYF.

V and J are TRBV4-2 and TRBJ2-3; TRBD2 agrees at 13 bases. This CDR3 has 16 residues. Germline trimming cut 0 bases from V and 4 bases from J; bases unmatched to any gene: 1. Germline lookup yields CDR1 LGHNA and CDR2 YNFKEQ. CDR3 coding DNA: TGTGCCAGCAGCCAAGAACTAGCGGGAGGGCCAGATACGCAGTATTTT. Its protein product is CASSQELAGGPDTQYF.

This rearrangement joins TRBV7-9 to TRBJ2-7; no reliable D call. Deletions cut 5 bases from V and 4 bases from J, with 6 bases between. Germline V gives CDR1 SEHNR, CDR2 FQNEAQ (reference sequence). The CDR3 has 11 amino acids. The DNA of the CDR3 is TGTGCCAGCAGCAAAGCGTACGAGCAGTACTTC. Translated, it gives CASSKAYEQYF.

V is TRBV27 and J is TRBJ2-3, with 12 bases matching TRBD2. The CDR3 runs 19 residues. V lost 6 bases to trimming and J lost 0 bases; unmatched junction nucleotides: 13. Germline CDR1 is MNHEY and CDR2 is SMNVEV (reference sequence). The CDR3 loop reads CASRQSTLAGGLSTDTQYF. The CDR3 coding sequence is TGTGCCAGCAGGCAATCCACACTAGCGGGGGGTCTTAGCACAGATACGCAGTATTTT.

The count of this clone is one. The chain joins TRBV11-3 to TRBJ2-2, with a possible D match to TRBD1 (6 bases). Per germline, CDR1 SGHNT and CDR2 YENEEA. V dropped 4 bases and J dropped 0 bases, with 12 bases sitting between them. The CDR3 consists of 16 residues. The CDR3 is CASSSWDTANTGELFF. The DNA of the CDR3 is TGTGCCAGCAGCTCCTGGGACACGGCGAACACCGGGGAGCTGTTTTTT. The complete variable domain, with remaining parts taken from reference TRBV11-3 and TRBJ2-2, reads EAGVVQSPRYKIIEKKQPVAFWCNPISGHNTLYWYLQNLGQGPELLIRYENEEAVDDSQLPKDRFSAERLKGVDSTLKIQPAELGDSAVYLCASSSWDTANTGELFFGEGSRLTVL.

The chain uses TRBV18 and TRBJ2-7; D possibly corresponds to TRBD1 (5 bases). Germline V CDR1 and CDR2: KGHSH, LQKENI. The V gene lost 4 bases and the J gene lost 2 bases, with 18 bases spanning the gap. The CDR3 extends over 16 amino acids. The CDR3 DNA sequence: TGTGCCAGCTCACGGAAAACAGGCACTGGAACCTACGAGCAGTACTTC. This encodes CASSRKTGTGTYEQYF.

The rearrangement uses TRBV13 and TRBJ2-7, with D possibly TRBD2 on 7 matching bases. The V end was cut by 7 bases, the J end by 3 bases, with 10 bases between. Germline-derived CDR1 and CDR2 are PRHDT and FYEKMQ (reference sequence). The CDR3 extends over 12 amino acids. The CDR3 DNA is TGTGCCAGCAAGGGGGGGGGCTACGAGCAGTACTTC. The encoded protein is CASKGGGYEQYF.

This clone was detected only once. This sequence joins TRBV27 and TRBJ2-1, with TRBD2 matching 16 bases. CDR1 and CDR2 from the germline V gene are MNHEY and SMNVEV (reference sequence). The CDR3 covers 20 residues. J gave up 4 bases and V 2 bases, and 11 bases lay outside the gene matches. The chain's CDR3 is CASSLPPGTSGRAGYNEQFF. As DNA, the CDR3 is TGTGCCAGCAGTTTACCTCCGGGGACTAGCGGGAGGGCCGGGTACAATGAGCAGTTCTTC.

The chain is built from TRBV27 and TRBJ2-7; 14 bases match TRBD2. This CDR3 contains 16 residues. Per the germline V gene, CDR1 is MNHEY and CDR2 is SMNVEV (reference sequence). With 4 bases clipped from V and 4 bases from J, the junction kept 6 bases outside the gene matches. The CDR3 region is CASSSTGLAGVYEQYF. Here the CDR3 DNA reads TGTGCCAGCAGTTCGACGGGACTAGCGGGAGTATACGAGCAGTACTTC.

The CDR3 DNA reads TGTGCCAGTAGTAAGATGGCAGCGAACACCGGGGAGCTGTTTTTT. Translation: CASSKMAANTGELFF. This chain uses TRBV19 with TRBJ2-2; D not certain. Germline V gene sequence: CDR1 LNHDA, CDR2 SQIVND (reference sequence). The CDR3 spans 15 residues. V shed 4 bases and J shed 0 bases, with 9 bases lying between them.

In nucleotides, the CDR3 is TGTGCCAGCAGTGGGGGTCGGACAGGGGCATACGAGCAGTACTTC. It is translated as CASSGGRTGAYEQYF. V usage is TRBV6-1 and J usage is TRBJ2-7, with TRBD1 matching 9 bases. Losses at the gene ends were 4 bases for V and 4 bases for J; bases not matched to a gene: 8. From germline, CDR1 is MNHNS and CDR2 SASEGT. The CDR3 sequence is 15 residues long.

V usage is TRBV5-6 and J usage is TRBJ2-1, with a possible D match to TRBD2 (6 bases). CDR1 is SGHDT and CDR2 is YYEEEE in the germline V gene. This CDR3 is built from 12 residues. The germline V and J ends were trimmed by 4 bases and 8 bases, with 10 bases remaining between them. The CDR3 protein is CASSPGRHEQFF. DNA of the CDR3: TGTGCCAGCAGCCCGGGGAGGCATGAGCAGTTCTTC.